A single TCR beta chain is shown here with its context. Its target is not known. The data derive from a study of OX40 agonist ivuxolimab in advanced cancers. Overall study results and limits: Compared with others, partial responders at 0.1-3.0 mg/kg displayed clonal expansion among the lowest.

This CDR3 is 11 amino acids long. Germline CDR1 reads MDHEN; CDR2 reads SYDVKM. Clones were sequenced by immunoSEQ multiplex PCR, and TCRdb holds only the in-frame ones, with some missing. This sample has over 25,000 clones, with 88% found just once. Sequences were derived from CD4+ or CD8+ T cells sorted from blood, sampled in a trial of the OX40 agonist ivuxolimab. The J gene is TRBJ2-5, the V gene TRBV28; D is ambiguous. The end of the DNA fits TRBJ2-7 better, so the J call may be wrong. The sequence was obtained from an adult with an advanced solid tumor such as melanoma, head and neck, liver or kidney cancer. CDR3 amino acids: CASSSIYEQYF. The DNA of the CDR3 is TGTGCCAGCAGTTCGATCTACGAGCAGTACTTC.